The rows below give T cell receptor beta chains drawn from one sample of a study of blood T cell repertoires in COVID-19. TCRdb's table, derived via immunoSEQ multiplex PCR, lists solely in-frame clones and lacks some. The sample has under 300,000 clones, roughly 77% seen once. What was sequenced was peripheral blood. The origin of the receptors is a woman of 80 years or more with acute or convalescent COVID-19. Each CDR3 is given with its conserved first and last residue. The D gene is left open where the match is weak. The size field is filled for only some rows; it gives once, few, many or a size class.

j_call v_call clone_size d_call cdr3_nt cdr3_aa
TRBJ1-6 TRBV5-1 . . TGCGCCAGTCGAGGAGGCGGGGGGACTAATTCACCCCTCCACTTT CASRGGGGTNSPLHF
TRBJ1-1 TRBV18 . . TGTGCCAGCTCACCATCGGGGGACACTGAAGCTTTCTTT CASSPSGDTEAFF
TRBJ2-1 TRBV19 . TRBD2 TGTGCCAGTAGTGTTAGCGGGGGGCATGAGCAGTTCTTC CASSVSGGHEQFF
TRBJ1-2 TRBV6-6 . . TGTGCCAGCCGGGACATCCCTAACTATGGCTACACCTTC CASRDIPNYGYTF
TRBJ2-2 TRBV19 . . TGTGCCAGTAGTATCTTCGCCGGGGAGCTGTTTTTT CASSIFAGELFF
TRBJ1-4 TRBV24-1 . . TGTGCCACCAGTGATTTGCCATCCTACAGAGCAACTAATGAAAAACTGTTTTTT CATSDLPSYRATNEKLFF
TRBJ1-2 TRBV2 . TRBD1 TGTGCCAGCACTAGATTTCCTGGACAGGGGGATGGCTACACCTTC CASTRFPGQGDGYTF
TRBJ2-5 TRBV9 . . TGTGCCAGCAGCGTAGGGGCGAGCTCCGAGACCCAGTACTTC CASSVGASSETQYF
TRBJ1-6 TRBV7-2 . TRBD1 TGTGCCAGCAGCTTCAGCACAGGGGGGGGCAGTTCTTCACCCCTCCACTTT CASSFSTGGGSSSPLHF
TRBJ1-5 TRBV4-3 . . TGCGCCAGCAGCCAAGACGGAAGGATTCGGGAAAATCAGCCCCAGCATTTT CASSQDGRIRENQPQHF
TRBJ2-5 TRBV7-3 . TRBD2 TGTGCCAGCAGCGCGAGCGGGGGGGCGTCAGAGACCCAGTACTTC CASSASGGASETQYF
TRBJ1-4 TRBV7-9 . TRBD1 TGTGCCAGCAGCCCCGACAGGGTGCCTAATGAAAAACTGTTTTTT CASSPDRVPNEKLFF
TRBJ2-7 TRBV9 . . TGTGCCAGCAGCGTAGGACAGACAAACTACGAGCAGTACTTC CASSVGQTNYEQYF
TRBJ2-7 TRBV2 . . TGTGCCAGCAGTTACGAGGGTTTGGGGAGTAACGAGCAGTACTTC CASSYEGLGSNEQYF
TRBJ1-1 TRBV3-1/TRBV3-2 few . TGTGCCAGCAGCCAAAGGGGACTGCCTGAAGCTTTCTTT CASSQRGLPEAFF
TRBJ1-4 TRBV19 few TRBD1 TGTGCCAGTAGGCAGGGGGCGCGTGGAACTAATGAAAAACTGTTTTTT CASRQGARGTNEKLFF
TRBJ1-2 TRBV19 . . TGTGCCAGTAGAACGGGGTTTAACTATGGCTACACCTTC CASRTGFNYGYTF
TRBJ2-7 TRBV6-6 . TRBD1 TGTGCCAGCAGTCACCAAGTTGACAGGGCGGGCGAGCAGTACTTC CASSHQVDRAGEQYF
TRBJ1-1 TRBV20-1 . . TGCAGTGCTTTTATGAACACTGAAGCTTTCTTT CSAFMNTEAFF
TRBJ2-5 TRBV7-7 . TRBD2 TGTGCCAGCAGCCCTCAAGGCCTAGCGGGGCCAGAGACCCAGTACTTC CASSPQGLAGPETQYF
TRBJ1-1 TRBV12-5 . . TGTGCTAGTGGTTTGGAGGCCGGGAGGCACACTGAAGCTTTCTTT CASGLEAGRHTEAFF
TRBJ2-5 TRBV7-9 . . TGTGCCAGCAGCTTAAGCGGCGGGCTGGAGACCCAGTACTTC CASSLSGGLETQYF
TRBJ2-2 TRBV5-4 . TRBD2 TGTGCCAGCAGCCTTCTAGCGGGATTCACCGGGGAGCTGTTTTTT CASSLLAGFTGELFF
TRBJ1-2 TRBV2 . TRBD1 TGTGCCAGCAGAGATGGGACAGCGGCCAAGGGGGGTGGCTACACCTTC CASRDGTAAKGGGYTF
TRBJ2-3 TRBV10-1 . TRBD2 TGCGCCAGCAGTGAGCCTGGGCTTAGCGGGAGGCTTACAGATACGCAGTATTTT CASSEPGLSGRLTDTQYF
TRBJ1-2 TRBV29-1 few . TGCAGCGTGGCCATGGGCCAGAACTATGGCTACACCTTC CSVAMGQNYGYTF
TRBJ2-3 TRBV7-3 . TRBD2 TGTGCCAGCAGCCTTAGCGGGGGGGCCCAACATACGCAGTATTTT CASSLSGGAQHTQYF
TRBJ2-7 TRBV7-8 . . TGTGCCAGCAGCTTAGCTTTCGGGAATGAGCAGTACTTC CASSLAFGNEQYF